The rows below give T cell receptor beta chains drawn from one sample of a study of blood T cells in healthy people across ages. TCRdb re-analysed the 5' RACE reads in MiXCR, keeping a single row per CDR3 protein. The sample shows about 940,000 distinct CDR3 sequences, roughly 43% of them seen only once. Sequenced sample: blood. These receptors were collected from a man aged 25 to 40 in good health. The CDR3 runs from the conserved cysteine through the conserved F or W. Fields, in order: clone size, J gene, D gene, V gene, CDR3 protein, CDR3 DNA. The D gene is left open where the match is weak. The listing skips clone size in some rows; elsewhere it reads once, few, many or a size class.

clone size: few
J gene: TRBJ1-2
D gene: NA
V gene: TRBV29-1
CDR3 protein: CSVEDGGYGYTF
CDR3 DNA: TGCAGCGTTGAAGATGGCGGGTATGGCTACACCTTC

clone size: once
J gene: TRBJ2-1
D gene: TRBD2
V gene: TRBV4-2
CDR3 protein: CASSQEGGGAVEQFF
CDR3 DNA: TGTGCCAGCAGCCAAGAAGGCGGGGGGGCGGTTGAGCAGTTCTTC

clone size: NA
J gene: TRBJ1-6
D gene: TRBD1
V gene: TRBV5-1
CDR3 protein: CASSLAGQDRSLHF
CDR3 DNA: TGCGCCAGCAGCTTGGCGGGACAGGACCGATCCCTCCACTTT

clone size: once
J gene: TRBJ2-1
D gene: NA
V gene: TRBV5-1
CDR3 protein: CASSLGGRPPFNEQFF
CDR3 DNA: TGCGCCAGCAGCTTGGGTGGGAGGCCCCCTTTTAATGAGCAGTTCTTC

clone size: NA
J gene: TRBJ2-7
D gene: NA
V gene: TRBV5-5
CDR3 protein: CASSLPPGTYEQYF
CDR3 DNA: TGTGCCAGCAGCTTGCCCCCGGGAACCTACGAGCAGTACTTC

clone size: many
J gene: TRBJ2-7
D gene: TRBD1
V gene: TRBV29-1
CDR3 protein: CSVVDRSSYEQYF
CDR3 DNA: TGCAGCGTTGTGGACAGGAGCTCCTACGAGCAGTACTTC

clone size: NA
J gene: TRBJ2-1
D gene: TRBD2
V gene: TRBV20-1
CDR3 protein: CSARIAGTTSSYNEQFF
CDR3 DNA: TGCAGTGCCAGAATAGCCGGGACTACGAGCTCCTACAATGAGCAGTTCTTC

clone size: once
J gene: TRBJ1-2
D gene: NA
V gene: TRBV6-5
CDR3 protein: CASGRSVKDYTF
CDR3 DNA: TGTGCCAGTGGACGGTCAGTTAAAGACTACACCTTC

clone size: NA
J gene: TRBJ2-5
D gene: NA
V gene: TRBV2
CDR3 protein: CASSEGLPEGQYF
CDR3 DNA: TGTGCCAGCAGTGAAGGACTCCCCGAGGGGCAGTACTTC

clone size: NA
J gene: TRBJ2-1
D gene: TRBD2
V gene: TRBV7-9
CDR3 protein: CASSQGLVHEQFF
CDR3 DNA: TGTGCCAGCAGCCAAGGACTAGTCCATGAGCAGTTCTTC